The 10 T cell receptor beta chains in this list originate from one sample, sequenced in a study of vaccination effects on CD4 cells after COVID-19. These receptors have no known antigen. Once cultured for approximately ten days, the cells underwent separation to obtain CD4+ T cells. Each person got two doses of an mRNA SARS-CoV-2 vaccine, BNT162b2 or mRNA-1273. Clones were sequenced by immunoSEQ multiplex PCR, and TCRdb holds only the in-frame ones, with some missing. The data show fewer than 85,000 clones, 74% seen once. The sample in question was CD4+ T cells from PBMCs cultured without peptide, obtained after COVID-19 vaccination. The receptors here all came from a human donor who received a COVID-19 vaccine.

This clone was seen more than once but under ten times. The chain uses TRBV28 and TRBJ2-2; TRBD1 aligns across 7 bases. V lost 8 bases to trimming and J lost 0 bases; unmatched junction nucleotides: 6. The CDR3 runs to 15 residues. The germline CDR1 and CDR2 sequences are MDHEN and SYDVKM. The CDR3 reads CASHTGTANTGELFF. CDR3 in DNA: TGTGCCAGCCATACCGGGACAGCGAACACCGGGGAGCTGTTTTTT.

This clone has just a few counts. V gene TRBV19 combines with J gene TRBJ2-2; D tentatively fits TRBD1 or TRBD2 (5 bases each). The CDR3 totals 15 residues. Germline lookup yields CDR1 LNHDA and CDR2 SQIVND (reference sequence). Trimming removed 5 bases from V and 1 base from J, with 11 bases in between. In DNA form, the CDR3 reads TGTGCCAGTAGTTCCCGGGACGTGAACACCGGGGAGCTGTTTTTT. Its translation is CASSSRDVNTGELFF.

The CDR3 reads CASSERGNNSPLHF. CDR3 in DNA: TGCGCCAGCAGTGAAAGGGGTAATAATTCACCCCTCCACTTT. The chain is built from TRBV10-1 and TRBJ1-6; possibly TRBD1 for D (5 bases). The ends were cut back, 3 bases at V and 5 bases at J, with 8 bases in the middle. The CDR3 has 14 residues. Germline assignment: CDR1 WNHNN and CDR2 SYGVQD (reference sequence).

This sequence joins TRBV27 and TRBJ2-7; D possibly corresponds to TRBD1 (7 bases). Trimming left V 5 bases short and J 4 bases short, with 15 bases between. Germline V gene data show CDR1 as MNHEY and CDR2 as SMNVEV (reference sequence). There are 14 residues in the CDR3. Written as DNA, the CDR3 is TGTGCCAGCAGTGCCTCCCAGGGGGGTTACGAGCAGTACGTC. Protein product: CASSASQGGYEQYV.

About this clone: The junction departs from the called germline gene at one end, perhaps through a read error. J is TRBJ2-5 and V is TRBV29-1; D tentatively reads TRBD1 or TRBD2 (6 bases each). CDR3 length: 15 residues. Germline V gene data show CDR1 as SQVTM and CDR2 as ANQGSEA. The CDR3 DNA follows: TGCAGCGGTGAAGTATGGGGGGCATTACAGGAGACCCAGTACTTC. Amino acids: CSGEVWGALQETQYF.

The DNA of the CDR3 is TGCGCCAGCAGCTTGGAACCACAGCTCACAGATACGCAGTATTTT. Its translation: CASSLEPQLTDTQYF. V usage is TRBV5-1 and J usage is TRBJ2-3; D call uncertain. CDR1 is SGHRS and CDR2 is YFSETQ in the germline V gene. The V gene lost 0 bases and the J gene lost 2 bases, with 10 bases spanning the gap. CDR3 length: 15 amino acids.

V is TRBV27 and J is TRBJ1-5, with 9 bases lining up with TRBD1. Germline loops: CDR1 MNHEY, CDR2 SMNVEV (reference sequence). After removal of 6 bases from V and 3 bases from J, the junction contained 12 bases not matched to a gene. The CDR3 covers 17 residues. The CDR3 here is CASSRRTGETPNQPQHF. DNA for the CDR3: TGTGCCAGCAGCAGACGGACAGGGGAGACCCCCAATCAGCCCCAGCATTTT.

This chain uses TRBV7-9 with TRBJ1-4, with 7 bases identical to TRBD1. This CDR3 has 18 residues. CDR1 is SEHNR, CDR2 FQNEAQ, per germline (reference sequence). Trimming removed 2 bases from V and 3 bases from J; junction bases left unmatched: 12. CDR3 nucleotide sequence: TGTGCCAGCAGCTTACCACCGAAGAGACAGGGACCTAATGAAAAACTGTTTTTT. It yields the protein CASSLPPKRQGPNEKLFF.

This chain's CDR3 is CASSLARGYGYTF. DNA of the CDR3: TGCGCCAGCAGCTTGGCTAGGGGCTATGGCTACACCTTC. The V call is TRBV5-1, the J call TRBJ1-2; D is possibly TRBD1 (5 bases). The V gene lost 0 bases and the J gene lost 4 bases, with 7 bases spanning the gap. The CDR3 is 13 residues long. Germline V gene data show CDR1 as SGHRS and CDR2 as YFSETQ.

V and J are TRBV13 and TRBJ1-2; no clear D. V was clipped by 5 bases and J by 4 bases, with 14 bases between them. The CDR3 runs to 14 residues. Germline V gene lookup returns CDR1 PRHDT and CDR2 FYEKMQ (reference sequence). The CDR3 here is CASSLERNFYGYTF. CDR3 nucleotides: TGTGCCAGCAGCCTGGAGCGGAACTTCTATGGCTACACCTTC.